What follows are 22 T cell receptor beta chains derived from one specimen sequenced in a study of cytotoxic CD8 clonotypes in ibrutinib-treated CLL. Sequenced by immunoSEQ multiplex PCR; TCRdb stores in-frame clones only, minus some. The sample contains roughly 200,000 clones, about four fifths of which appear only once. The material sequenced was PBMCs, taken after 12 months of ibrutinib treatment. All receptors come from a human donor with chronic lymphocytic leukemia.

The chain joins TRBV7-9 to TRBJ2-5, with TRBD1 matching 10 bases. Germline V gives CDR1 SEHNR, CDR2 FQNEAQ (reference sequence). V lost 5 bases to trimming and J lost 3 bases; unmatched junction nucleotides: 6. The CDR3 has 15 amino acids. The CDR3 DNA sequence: TGTGCCAGCAGCCCATGGACAGGGGGGAAAGAGACCCAGTACTTC. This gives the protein CASSPWTGGKETQYF. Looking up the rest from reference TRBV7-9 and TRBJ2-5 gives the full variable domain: DTGVSQNPRHKITKRGQNVTFRCDPISEHNRLYWYRQTLGQGPEFLTYFQNEAQLEKSRLLSDRFSAERPKGSFSTLEIQRTEQGDSAMYLCASSPWTGGKETQYFGPGTRLLVL.

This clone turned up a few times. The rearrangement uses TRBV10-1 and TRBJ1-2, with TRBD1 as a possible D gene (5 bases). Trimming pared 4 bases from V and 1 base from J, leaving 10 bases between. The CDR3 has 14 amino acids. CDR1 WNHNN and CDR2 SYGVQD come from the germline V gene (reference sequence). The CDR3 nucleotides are TGCGCCAGCAGTGCTCGGGGGTTTAACTATGGCTACACCTTC. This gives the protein CASSARGFNYGYTF.

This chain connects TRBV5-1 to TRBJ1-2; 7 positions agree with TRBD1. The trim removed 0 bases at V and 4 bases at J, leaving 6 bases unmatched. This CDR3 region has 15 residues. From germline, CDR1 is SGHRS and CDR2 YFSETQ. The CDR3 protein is CASSLEGTAFYGYTF. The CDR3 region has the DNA TGCGCCAGCAGCTTGGAGGGGACAGCCTTCTATGGCTACACCTTC. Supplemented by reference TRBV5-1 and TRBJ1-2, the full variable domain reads KAGVTQTPRYLIKTRGQQVTLSCSPISGHRSVSWYQQTPGQGLQFLFEYFSETQRNKGNFPGRFSGRQFSNSRSEMNVSTLELGDSALYLCASSLEGTAFYGYTFGSGTRLTVV.

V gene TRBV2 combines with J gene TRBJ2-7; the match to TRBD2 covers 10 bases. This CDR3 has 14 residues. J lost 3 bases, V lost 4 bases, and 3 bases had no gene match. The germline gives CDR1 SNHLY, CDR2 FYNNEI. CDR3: CASSALAGFYEQYF. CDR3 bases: TGTGCCAGCAGTGCACTAGCGGGGTTCTACGAGCAGTACTTC.

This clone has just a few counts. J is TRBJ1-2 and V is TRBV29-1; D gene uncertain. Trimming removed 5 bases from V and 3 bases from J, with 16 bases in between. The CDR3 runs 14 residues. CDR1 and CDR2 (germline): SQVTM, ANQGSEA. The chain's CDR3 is CSVLEKVVDYGYTF. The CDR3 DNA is TGCAGCGTTCTCGAGAAGGTTGTGGACTATGGCTACACCTTC. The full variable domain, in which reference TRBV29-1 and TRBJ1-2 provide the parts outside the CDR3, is SAVISQKPSRDICQRGTSLTIQCQVDSQVTMMFWYRQQPGQSLTLIATANQGSEATYESGFVIDKFPISRPNLTFSTLTVSNMSPEDSSIYLCSVLEKVVDYGYTFGSGTRLTVV.

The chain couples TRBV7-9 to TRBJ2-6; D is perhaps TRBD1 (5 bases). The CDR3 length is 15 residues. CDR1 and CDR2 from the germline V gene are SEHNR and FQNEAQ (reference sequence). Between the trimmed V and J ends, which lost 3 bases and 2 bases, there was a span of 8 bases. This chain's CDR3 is CASSFPRAGANVLTF. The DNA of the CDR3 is TGTGCCAGCAGCTTTCCCAGGGCTGGGGCCAACGTCCTGACTTTC.

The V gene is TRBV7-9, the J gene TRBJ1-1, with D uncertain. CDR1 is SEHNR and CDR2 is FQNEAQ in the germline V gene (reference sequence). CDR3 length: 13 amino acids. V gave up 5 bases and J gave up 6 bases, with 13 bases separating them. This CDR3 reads CASSPPSGPEAFF. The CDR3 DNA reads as TGTGCCAGCAGCCCACCCTCAGGTCCTGAAGCTTTCTTT.

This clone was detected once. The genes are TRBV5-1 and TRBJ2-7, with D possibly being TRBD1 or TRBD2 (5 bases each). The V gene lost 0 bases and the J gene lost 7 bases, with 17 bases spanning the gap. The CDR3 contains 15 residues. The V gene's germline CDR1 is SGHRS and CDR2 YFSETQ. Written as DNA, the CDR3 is TGCGCCAGCAGCTTGGCGGCAGGGAGATCGGGAGAGCAGTACTTC. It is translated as CASSLAAGRSGEQYF.

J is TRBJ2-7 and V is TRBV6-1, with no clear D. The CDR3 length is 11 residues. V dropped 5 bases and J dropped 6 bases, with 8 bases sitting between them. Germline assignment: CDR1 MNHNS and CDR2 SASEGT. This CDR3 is CASSLSGEQYF. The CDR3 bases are TGTGCCAGCAGTTTGTCGGGCGAGCAGTACTTC.

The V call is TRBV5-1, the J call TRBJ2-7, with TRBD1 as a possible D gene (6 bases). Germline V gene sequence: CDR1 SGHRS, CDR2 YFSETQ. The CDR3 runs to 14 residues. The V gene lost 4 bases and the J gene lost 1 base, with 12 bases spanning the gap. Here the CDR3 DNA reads TGCGCCAGCAGCGAGGGACACGGTTCCTACGAGCAGTACTTC. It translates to CASSEGHGSYEQYF.

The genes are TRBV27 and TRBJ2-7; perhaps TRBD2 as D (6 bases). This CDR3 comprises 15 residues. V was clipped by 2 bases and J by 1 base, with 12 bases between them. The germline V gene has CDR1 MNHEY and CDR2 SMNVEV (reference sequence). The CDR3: CASSLKAGRSYEQYF. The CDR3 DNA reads TGTGCCAGCAGTTTAAAGGCAGGGAGGTCCTACGAGCAGTACTTC.

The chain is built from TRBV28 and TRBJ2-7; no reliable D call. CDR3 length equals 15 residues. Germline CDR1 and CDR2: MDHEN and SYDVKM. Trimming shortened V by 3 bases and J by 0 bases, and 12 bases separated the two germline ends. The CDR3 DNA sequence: TGTGCCAGCAGTTTTTTTTCCGGGCCCTCCTACGAGCAGTACTTC. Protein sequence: CASSFFSGPSYEQYF.

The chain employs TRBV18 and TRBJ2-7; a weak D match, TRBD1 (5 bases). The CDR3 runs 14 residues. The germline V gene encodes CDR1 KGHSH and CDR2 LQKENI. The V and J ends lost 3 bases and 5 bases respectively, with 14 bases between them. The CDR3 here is CASSPARVNDEQYF. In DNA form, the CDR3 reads TGTGCCAGCTCACCCGCCAGGGTGAACGACGAGCAGTACTTC.

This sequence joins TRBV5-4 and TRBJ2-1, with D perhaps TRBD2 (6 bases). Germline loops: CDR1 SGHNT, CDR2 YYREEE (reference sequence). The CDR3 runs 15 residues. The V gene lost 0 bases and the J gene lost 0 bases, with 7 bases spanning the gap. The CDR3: CASSLGLVSYNEQFF. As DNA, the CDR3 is TGTGCCAGCAGCTTGGGACTAGTCTCCTACAATGAGCAGTTCTTC. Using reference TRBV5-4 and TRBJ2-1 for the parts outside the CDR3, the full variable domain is ETGVTQSPTHLIKTRGQQVTLRCSSQSGHNTVSWYQQALGQGPQFIFQYYREEENGRGNFPPRFSGLQFPNYSSELNVNALELDDSALYLCASSLGLVSYNEQFFGPGTRLTVL.

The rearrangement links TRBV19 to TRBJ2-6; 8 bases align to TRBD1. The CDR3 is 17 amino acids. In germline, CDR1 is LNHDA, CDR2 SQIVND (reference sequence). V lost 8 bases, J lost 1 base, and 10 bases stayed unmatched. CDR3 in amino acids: CASEDRGFSSGANVLTF. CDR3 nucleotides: TGTGCCAGTGAAGACAGGGGTTTTTCATCTGGGGCCAACGTCCTGACTTTC. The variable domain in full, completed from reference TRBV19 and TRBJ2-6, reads DGGITQSPKYLFRKEGQNVTLSCEQNLNHDAMYWYRQDPGQGLRLIYYSQIVNDFQKGDIAEGYSVSREKKESFPLTVTSAQKNPTAFYLCASEDRGFSSGANVLTFGAGSRLTVL.

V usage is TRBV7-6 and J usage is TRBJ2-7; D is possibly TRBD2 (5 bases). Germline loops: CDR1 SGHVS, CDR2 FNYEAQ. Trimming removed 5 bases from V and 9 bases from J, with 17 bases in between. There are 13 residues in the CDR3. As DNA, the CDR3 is TGTGCCAGCAGCCCCATGGACCGAGGGCTGCAGTACTTC. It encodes CASSPMDRGLQYF.

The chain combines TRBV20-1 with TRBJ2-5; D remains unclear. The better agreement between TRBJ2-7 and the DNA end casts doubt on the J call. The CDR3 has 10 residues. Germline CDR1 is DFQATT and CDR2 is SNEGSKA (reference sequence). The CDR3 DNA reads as TGCAGTCCCGCAGCCTACGAGCAGTACTTC. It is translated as CSPAAYEQYF.

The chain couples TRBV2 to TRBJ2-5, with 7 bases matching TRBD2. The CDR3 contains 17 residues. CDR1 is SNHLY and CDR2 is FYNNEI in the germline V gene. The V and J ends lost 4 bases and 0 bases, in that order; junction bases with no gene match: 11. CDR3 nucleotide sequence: TGTGCCAGCAGTGGTTTCGGGGAGGGGCCGTACCAAGAGACCCAGTACTTC. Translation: CASSGFGEGPYQETQYF.

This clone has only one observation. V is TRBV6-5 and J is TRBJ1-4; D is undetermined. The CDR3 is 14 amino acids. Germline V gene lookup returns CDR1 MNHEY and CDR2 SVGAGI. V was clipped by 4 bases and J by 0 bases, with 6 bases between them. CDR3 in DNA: TGTGCCAGCAGTTCGACCTCAACTAATGAAAAACTGTTTTTT. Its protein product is CASSSTSTNEKLFF.

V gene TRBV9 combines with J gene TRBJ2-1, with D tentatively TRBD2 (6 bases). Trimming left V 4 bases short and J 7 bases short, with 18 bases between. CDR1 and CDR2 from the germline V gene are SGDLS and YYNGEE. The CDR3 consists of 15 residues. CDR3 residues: CASSSTRFGPNEQFF. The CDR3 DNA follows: TGTGCCAGCAGCTCGACTAGGTTCGGGCCAAATGAGCAGTTCTTC.

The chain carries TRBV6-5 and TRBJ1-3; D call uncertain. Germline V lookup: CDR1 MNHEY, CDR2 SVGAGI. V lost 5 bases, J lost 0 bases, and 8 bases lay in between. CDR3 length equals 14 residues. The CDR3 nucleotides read TGTGCCAGCAGTCCGACCCCCTCTGGAAACACCATATATTTT. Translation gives CASSPTPSGNTIYF.

CDR3 residues: CASGGGGYEQYF. The CDR3 nucleotides read TGTGCCAGCGGAGGGGGGGGCTACGAGCAGTACTTC. The gene calls are TRBV28 and TRBJ2-7, with D possibly being TRBD2 (7 bases). Trimming shortened V by 8 bases and J by 3 bases, and 11 bases separated the two germline ends. The CDR3 is made up of 12 amino acids. Germline CDR1 and CDR2: MDHEN and SYDVKM. Complete variable domain (other parts from reference TRBV28 and TRBJ2-7): DVKVTQSSRYLVKRTGEKVFLECVQDMDHENMFWYRQDPGLGLRLIYFSYDVKMKEKGDIPEGYSVSREKKERFSLILESASTNQTSMYLCASGGGGYEQYFGPGTRLTVT.